Listed here is a single T cell receptor (beta chain). As yet, its antigen is unknown. CEF-cultured naive and memory CD4+ T cell DNA got survey-level sequencing. TCRdb's copy holds only in-frame clones and misses some; the assay was immunoSEQ multiplex PCR. Found here are about 31,000 clones, around 76% of them singletons; the top ten hold 3.4%. Germline V lookup: CDR1 MDHEN, CDR2 SYDVKM. The CDR3 loop spans 12 amino acids. Trimming removed 2 bases at V and 6 bases at J, with 4 bases between. This record comes from a study of CD4 T cells in relation to SARS-CoV-2 and coronaviruses. Whole-study context: The HLA restriction of the shared crossreactive spike epitopes was mapped.

The sequenced sample was memory CD4+ T cells from PBMCs, cultured in vitro. The sequence was collected from an adult with COVID-19. The chain combines TRBV28 with TRBJ2-2, with D unresolved. CDR3 DNA sequence: TGTGCCAGCAGTTTAAACGCCGGGGAGCTGTTTTTT. Protein product: CASSLNAGELFF.